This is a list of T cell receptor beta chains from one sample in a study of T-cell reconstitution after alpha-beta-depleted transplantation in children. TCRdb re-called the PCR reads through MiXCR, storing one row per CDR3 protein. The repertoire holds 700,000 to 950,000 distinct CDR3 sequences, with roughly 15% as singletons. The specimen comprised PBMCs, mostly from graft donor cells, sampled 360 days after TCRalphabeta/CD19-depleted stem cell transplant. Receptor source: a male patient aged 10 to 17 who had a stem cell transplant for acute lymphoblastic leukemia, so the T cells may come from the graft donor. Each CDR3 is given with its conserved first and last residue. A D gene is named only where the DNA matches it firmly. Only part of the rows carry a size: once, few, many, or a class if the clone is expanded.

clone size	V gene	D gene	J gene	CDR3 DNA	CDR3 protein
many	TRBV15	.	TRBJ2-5	TGTGCCACCAGCAGAGATCTAACTAACCAAGAGACCCAGTACTTC	CATSRDLTNQETQYF
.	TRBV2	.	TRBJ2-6	TGTGCCAGCAAGGCGATTCGGGGGACAGCCTCCTCTGGGGCCAACGTCCTGACTTTC	CASKAIRGTASSGANVLTF
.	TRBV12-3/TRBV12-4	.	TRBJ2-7	TGTGCCAGCAGTCGAGGACCAGGCTACGAGCAGTACTTC	CASSRGPGYEQYF
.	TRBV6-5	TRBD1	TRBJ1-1	TGTGCCAGCAGTTTACCGGGACAGCGGAACACTGAAGCTTTCTTT	CASSLPGQRNTEAFF
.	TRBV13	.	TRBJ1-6	TGTGCCAGCAGCTTAGCGCGCAACAGGCGGCCCAATTCACCCCTCCACTTT	CASSLARNRRPNSPLHF
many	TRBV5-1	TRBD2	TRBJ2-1	TGCGCCAGCAGCCGGCTAGCGGTTAGCTACAATGAGCAGTTCTTC	CASSRLAVSYNEQFF
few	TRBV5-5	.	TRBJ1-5	TGTGCCAGCAGCTTGGGCCCCTCCCGGGACCAGCATTTT	CASSLGPSRDQHF
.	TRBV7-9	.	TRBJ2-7	TGTGCCAGCAGCCCCCGGACAGACCCGCGCCACGAGCAGTACTTC	CASSPRTDPRHEQYF
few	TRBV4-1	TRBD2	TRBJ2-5	TGCGCCAGCAGCCACCCGGGACTAAGCTCGGAGACCCAGTACTTC	CASSHPGLSSETQYF
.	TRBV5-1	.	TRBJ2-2	TGCGCCAGCAGCTTGGGCGTTATAAACACCGGGGAGCTGTTTTTT	CASSLGVINTGELFF
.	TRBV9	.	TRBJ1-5	TGTGCCAGCAGCGTTCATGGGACGGGGCAGCCCCAGCATTTT	CASSVHGTGQPQHF
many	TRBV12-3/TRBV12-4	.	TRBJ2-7	TGTGCCAGCAGTTTGCGACTAGAGAGCTACGAGCAGTACTTC	CASSLRLESYEQYF
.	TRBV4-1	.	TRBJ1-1	TGCGCCAGCAGCCCGGGGGGATATAAGGACACTGAAGCTTTCTTT	CASSPGGYKDTEAFF
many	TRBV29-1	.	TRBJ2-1	TGCAGCGTCCCAGGTCCAGGGATAAGCCTGTCGGGCAATGAGCAGTTCTTC	CSVPGPGISLSGNEQFF
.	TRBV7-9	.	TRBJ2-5	TGTGCCAGCAGTCTATATTCTAGCCCCCAAGAGACCCAGTACTTC	CASSLYSSPQETQYF
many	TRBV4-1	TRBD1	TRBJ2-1	TGCGCCAGCAGCCAAGGCCCGGACAGGGCCTACAATGAGCAGTTCTTC	CASSQGPDRAYNEQFF
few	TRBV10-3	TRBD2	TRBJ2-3	TGTGCCATCAGTGAGCGGGCGTTAGCGGGAGAAGATACGCAGTATTTT	CAISERALAGEDTQYF